The clone carrying this T cell receptor beta chain occurred a few times. Its antigen is currently unknown. This sample is part of a study of CD8 T cells in ankylosing spondylitis. Study conclusions and caveats: Significantly higher representation of disease-linked clones was reported for matched ankylosing spondylitis synovial fluid.

TCRdb processed the 5' RACE reads anew with MiXCR; each CDR3 protein has one entry. The table has around 150,000 distinct CDR3 sequences, approximately 20% seen once. CDR3 length: 13 amino acids. Germline CDR1 is MDHEN and CDR2 is SYDVKM. The V end lost 2 bases, the J end lost 3 bases, and 6 bases lay between the germline ends. This chain links TRBV28 with TRBJ2-3; D gene unclear. This TCR derives from a male donor with ankylosing spondylitis or in good health (not recorded which). Specimen: blood, either unsorted or a sorted T cell fraction (not recorded which). The CDR3 reads CASSLPVTDTQYF. In nucleotides, the CDR3 is TGTGCCAGCAGTTTACCGGTTACAGATACGCAGTATTTT.